Presented here are 3 T cell receptor beta chains from one specimen sequenced in a study of early T cells in non-severe SARS-CoV-2 infection. TCRdb re-called the 5' RACE reads through MiXCR, storing one row per CDR3 protein. The repertoire includes about 83,000 distinct CDR3 sequences, 9% to 15% of them detected once, and about 6.5% sits in the top ten. The specimen was whole blood. All receptors derive from an adult who was a healthcare worker with PCR-confirmed SARS-CoV-2 infection or an uninfected control (not recorded which).

A few counts support this clonotype. In nucleotides, the CDR3 is TGCAGCGTTTCTGGCTTCGGGGGTTCCTACGAGCAGTACTTC. It codes for CSVSGFGGSYEQYF. The J gene is TRBJ2-7, the V gene TRBV29-1; weak D call: TRBD2 (6 bases). There are 14 residues in the CDR3. V was clipped by 5 bases and J by 1 base, with 15 bases between them. Germline V lookup: CDR1 SQVTM, CDR2 ANQGSEA.

The table lists this clonotype with many counts. The rearrangement links TRBV3-1 to TRBJ1-2, with D maybe TRBD1 (5 bases). The germline V gene encodes CDR1 LGHDT and CDR2 YNNKEL (reference sequence). The CDR3 runs to 14 residues. The V end lost 2 bases, the J end lost 2 bases, and 9 bases lay between the germline ends. The CDR3 region has the DNA TGTGCCAGCAGCCAAAGACAGTCCAACTATGGCTACACCTTC. Protein product: CASSQRQSNYGYTF. Using reference TRBV3-1 and TRBJ1-2 for the parts outside the CDR3, the full variable domain is DTAVSQTPKYLVTQMGNDKSIKCEQNLGHDTMYWYKQDSKKFLKIMFSYNNKELIINETVPNRFSPKSPDKAHLNLHINSLELGDSAVYFCASSQRQSNYGYTFGSGTRLTVV.

The chain joins TRBV28 to TRBJ2-7; no clear D gene. CDR3 size: 11 residues. Germline loops: CDR1 MDHEN, CDR2 SYDVKM. The V gene lost 8 bases and the J gene lost 1 base, with 6 bases spanning the gap. The CDR3 DNA reads as TGTGCCAGCCACAGTTCCTACGAGCAGTACTTC. Encoded protein: CASHSSYEQYF.